Shown below are 18 T cell receptor beta chains from a single sample sequenced in a study of early T cells in non-severe SARS-CoV-2 infection (dated by TCRdb to the early 2020s). Library creation used 5' RACE. The sequencer listed for this sample is NextSeq 500. The public reads were run again by TCRdb, first through fastp at Q25 and then through MiXCR, and only productive beta chains were kept. Each record represents a unique CDR3 protein, reported with the most common genes and DNA among its rows. Across this sample there are about 56,000 distinct CDR3 sequences, with roughly 16% seen only once. The ten biggest clones cover about 4% of the sample. The input for sequencing was whole blood, taken at baseline. These receptors were taken from an adult who was a healthcare worker with PCR-confirmed SARS-CoV-2 infection or an uninfected control (not recorded which).

This clonotype is medium-sized (0.01 to 0.1%) within its sample. The gene calls are TRBV5-6 and TRBJ2-1; D call uncertain. This CDR3 contains 11 residues. The V and J ends lost 4 bases and 10 bases respectively, with 9 bases between them. CDR1 is SGHDT, CDR2 YYEEEE, per germline. The CDR3 sequence is CASSGVLEQFF. The CDR3 DNA follows: TGTGCCAGCAGCGGCGTTTTGGAGCAGTTCTTC.

This clonotype was detected a few times. The CDR3 loop is CASSEVGETQYF. The CDR3 coding sequence is TGCGCCAGCAGCGAGGTAGGCGAGACCCAGTACTTC. This sequence joins TRBV5-1 and TRBJ2-5; D not resolved. The CDR3 is 12 residues long. V was trimmed by 4 bases and J by 5 bases, leaving 9 bases between them. Germline V lookup: CDR1 SGHRS, CDR2 YFSETQ.

This chain connects TRBV5-6 to TRBJ1-1; 7 nucleotides align to TRBD1. Germline CDR1 is SGHDT and CDR2 is YYEEEE. The CDR3 is 13 amino acids. V dropped 5 bases and J dropped 3; count of bases not matched to a gene: 4. The CDR3 nucleotides are TGTGCCAGCAGTCAACAGGGGTACACTGAAGCTTTCTTT. Translating gives CASSQQGYTEAFF. The whole variable domain, filled in from reference TRBV5-6 and TRBJ1-1, reads DAGVTQSPTHLIKTRGQQVTLRCSPKSGHDTVSWYQQALGQGPQFIFQYYEEEERQRGNFPDRFSGHQFPNYSSELNVNALLLGDSALYLCASSQQGYTEAFFGQGTRLTVV.

This clonotype has ten or more counts. This sequence joins TRBV24-1 and TRBJ2-1, with TRBD2 identical over 11 bases. The CDR3 sequence is 17 residues long. The V gene's germline CDR1 is KGHDR and CDR2 SFDVKD. Losses at the gene ends were 2 bases for V and 5 bases for J; bases not matched to a gene: 7. CDR3 amino acids: CATSDSPTSGMDNEQFF. The DNA for the CDR3 is TGTGCCACCAGTGATTCTCCGACTAGCGGGATGGACAATGAGCAGTTCTTC.

The V and J genes are TRBV7-6 and TRBJ2-5; TRBD2 matches at 10 bases. The ends lost 0 bases at V and 5 bases at J; junction bases unmatched: 9. This CDR3 is built from 17 residues. The germline gives CDR1 SGHVS, CDR2 FNYEAQ. The CDR3 here is CASSLAPQRGGLETQYF. The CDR3 coding sequence is TGTGCCAGCAGCTTAGCCCCCCAGCGGGGGGGCCTGGAGACCCAGTACTTC. Complete variable domain (other parts from reference TRBV7-6 and TRBJ2-5): GAGVSQSPRYKVTKRGQDVALRCDPISGHVSLYWYRQALGQGPEFLTYFNYEAQQDKSGLPNDRFSAERPEGSISTLTIQRTEQRDSAMYRCASSLAPQRGGLETQYFGPGTRLLVL.

This clonotype has ten or more counts. The rearrangement joins TRBV28 to TRBJ2-6; tentative D call: TRBD1 (6 bases). Germline V CDR1 and CDR2: MDHEN, SYDVKM. This CDR3 spans 16 amino acids. Trimming cost V 6 bases and J 3 bases, with 15 bases left between them. CDR3 region: CASRTNRAYGANVLTF. In DNA, the CDR3 is TGTGCCAGCAGAACAAACAGGGCGTATGGGGCCAACGTCCTGACTTTC.

The chain carries TRBV20-1 and TRBJ2-1; D not certain. CDR3 length: 16 amino acids. Germline V gene lookup returns CDR1 DFQATT and CDR2 SNEGSKA (reference sequence). V lost 3 bases, J lost 9 bases, and 24 bases lay in between. In DNA, the CDR3 is TGCAGTGCTAGTCCCACCGGTAGCCCCCCTGATAGTGAGCAGTTCTTC. This translates into CSASPTGSPPDSEQFF.

The chain is built from TRBV7-6 and TRBJ2-5, with 8 bases fitting TRBD2. Per the germline V gene, CDR1 is SGHVS and CDR2 is FNYEAQ. CDR3 length equals 14 residues. Germline trimming cut 1 base from V and 5 bases from J; bases unmatched to any gene: 3. For the CDR3, the DNA is TGTGCCAGCAGCTTAGGACTAGCGTACGAGACCCAGTACTTC. Its translation is CASSLGLAYETQYF.

V is TRBV7-2 and J is TRBJ2-4; TRBD1 aligns across 8 bases. The germline V gene encodes CDR1 SGHTA and CDR2 FQGNSA. V lost 2 bases to trimming and J lost 2 bases; unmatched junction nucleotides: 14. The CDR3 has 19 residues. Here the CDR3 reads CASSLTTGDVVSSKNIQYF. The DNA for the CDR3 is TGTGCCAGCAGCTTAACGACAGGGGATGTAGTGTCGTCCAAAAACATTCAGTACTTC.

The chain employs TRBV10-2 and TRBJ1-1; D is uncertain. Trimming left V 4 bases short and J 1 base short, with 7 bases between. The CDR3 has 13 residues. CDR1 and CDR2 (germline): WSHSY, SAAADI. The CDR3 DNA reads as TGCGCCAGCAGTGCGGTCGGGAACACTGAAGCTTTCTTT. Translated: CASSAVGNTEAFF.

The J gene is TRBJ2-7, the V gene TRBV29-1; D gene unclear. The CDR3 runs 10 residues. The V end lost 5 bases, the J end lost 0 bases, and 2 bases lay between the germline ends. Germline CDR1 is SQVTM and CDR2 is ANQGSEA. The CDR3 region is CSVYSYEQYF. The CDR3 DNA reads TGCAGCGTTTACTCCTACGAGCAGTACTTC.

This chain links TRBV13 with TRBJ2-5, with 10 positions matching TRBD1. J gave up 4 bases and V 3 bases, and 8 bases lay outside the gene matches. Germline CDR1 PRHDT, CDR2 FYEKMQ (reference sequence). The CDR3 contains 16 residues. The CDR3 loop is CASSLADRGRGETQYF. CDR3 DNA: TGTGCCAGCAGCTTGGCCGACAGGGGGCGCGGAGAGACCCAGTACTTC. Together with reference TRBV13 and TRBJ2-5, the CDR3 gives the full variable domain: AAGVIQSPRHLIKEKRETATLKCYPIPRHDTVYWYQQGPGQDPQFLISFYEKMQSDKGSIPDRFSAQQFSDYHSELNMSSLELGDSALYFCASSLADRGRGETQYFGPGTRLLVL.

Only a few counts were recorded for this clonotype. The rearrangement uses TRBV5-5 and TRBJ2-2; the match to TRBD1 covers 9 bases. This CDR3 spans 15 amino acids. Per the germline V gene, CDR1 is SGHKS and CDR2 is YYEKEE (reference sequence). Trimming took 4 bases from V and 7 from J; bases not matched to a gene: 8. This chain's CDR3 is CASSLQGAQVGELFF. CDR3 nucleotides: TGTGCCAGCAGCCTACAGGGGGCGCAGGTCGGGGAGCTGTTTTTT.

CDR3: CASSGTQTYNEQFF. In DNA form, the CDR3 reads TGTGCCAGCTCAGGAACCCAGACTTACAATGAGCAGTTCTTC. V and J are TRBV18 and TRBJ2-1; the D is unclear. Germline CDR1 is KGHSH and CDR2 is LQKENI. V lost 5 bases, J lost 4 bases, and 12 bases lay in between. This CDR3 region has 14 residues.

A few counts support this clonotype. This sequence joins TRBV28 and TRBJ2-3, with D possibly being TRBD2 (5 bases). This CDR3 region has 16 residues. Germline CDR1 is MDHEN and CDR2 is SYDVKM. The ends were cut back, 7 bases at V and 5 bases at J, with 22 bases in the middle. The CDR3 bases are TGTGCCAGCACACCCGGGGTCGTAATGATTGGAGATACGCAGTATTTT. This codes for CASTPGVVMIGDTQYF.

This chain joins TRBV6-1 and TRBJ2-7; no clear D gene. The CDR3 consists of 9 residues. V was cut by 6 bases and J by 12 bases, with 9 bases left in between. The germline gives CDR1 MNHNS, CDR2 SASEGT. CDR3 amino acids: CASRAERYF. The CDR3, as DNA: TGTGCCAGCAGGGCGGAGAGGTACTTC.

This clonotype was found many times. V usage is TRBV20-1 and J usage is TRBJ2-1; the D gene is possibly TRBD2 (7 bases). The V gene's germline CDR1 is DFQATT and CDR2 SNEGSKA (reference sequence). V was shortened by 5 bases and J by 2 bases, with 19 bases between the two germline ends. CDR3 length: 16 amino acids. As DNA, the CDR3 is TGCAGTGCTGCGGGGGCTAGGCGGGGCGCCTACAATGAGCAGTTCTTC. The encoded protein is CSAAGARRGAYNEQFF.

The chain carries TRBV4-1 and TRBJ2-7; possible D gene TRBD1, 6 bases. Trimming took off 0 bases at V and 0 bases at J, with 15 bases between the two ends. Germline values: CDR1 MGHRA, CDR2 YSYEKL. The CDR3 totals 17 residues. This CDR3 is CASSQDTDSHPSYEQYF. The CDR3 DNA follows: TGCGCCAGCAGCCAAGATACGGACAGTCACCCCTCCTACGAGCAGTACTTC.